This T cell receptor beta chain came from a study of OX40 agonist ivuxolimab in advanced cancers. At the level of the study: Allowance was made for prior anti-PD-1, anti-PD-L1 or anti-CTLA-4 therapy, and about 44% had some. Study-wide results and limits: Circulating CD4+ and CD8+ T cells showed clonal expansion by week 6 at 0.1 to 3.0 mg/kg.

The germline CDR1 and CDR2 sequences are SEHNR and FQNEAQ (reference sequence). The CDR3 sequence is 16 residues long. V shed 6 bases and J 5 bases; nucleotides not matched to a gene: 12. Profiling relied on immunoSEQ multiplex PCR, and the TCRdb table lists in-frame clones only, not all of them. In the table there are 70,000 or so clones, around 86% of which are singletons. On this clone itself: As yet, its antigen is unknown.

V and J are TRBV7-9 and TRBJ2-5; TRBD1 agrees at 10 bases. This clonotype was obtained from an adult with an advanced solid tumor such as melanoma, head and neck, liver or kidney cancer. This specimen consisted of CD4+ or CD8+ T cells sorted from blood, obtained in a trial of the OX40 agonist ivuxolimab. CDR3 sequence: CASSYSGTGAFETQYF. Written as DNA, the CDR3 is TGTGCCAGCAGTTATTCCGGGACAGGGGCTTTTGAGACCCAGTACTTC. Full variable domain (rest looked up from reference TRBV7-9 and TRBJ2-5): DTGVSQNPRHKITKRGQNVTFRCDPISEHNRLYWYRQTLGQGPEFLTYFQNEAQLEKSRLLSDRFSAERPKGSFSTLEIQRTEQGDSAMYLCASSYSGTGAFETQYFGPGTRLLVL.